These T cell receptor beta chains were read from a single sample in a study of identical twins. TCRdb re-called the 5' RACE reads with MiXCR, one entry per CDR3 protein. The top ten hold 2.5% to 3.5% of the sample, which has approximately 590,000 distinct CDR3 sequences, just under 10% seen once. The same sample was also used in a study of yellow fever vaccine responses in identical twins.

The material sequenced was PBMCs. These receptors were obtained from a woman under 30 in good health. CDR3s include the opening cysteine and the closing phenylalanine or tryptophan. Each record gives: V gene, D gene, clone size, J gene, CDR3 DNA, CDR3 protein. A D gene is named only where the DNA matches it firmly. Expanded clones get a size class; other rows say once, few or many, or leave the size out.

v_call: TRBV6-4; d_call: .; clone_size: .; j_call: TRBJ2-1; cdr3_nt: TGTGCCAGCAGTGACCGTGGGACTCCCACCGCAGAGCAGTTCTTC; cdr3_aa: CASSDRGTPTAEQFF
v_call: TRBV20-1; d_call: TRBD2; clone_size: .; j_call: TRBJ2-1; cdr3_nt: TGCAGTGCGGCCTATGTTTCGGGGGGGTTAAACAATGAGCAGTTCTTC; cdr3_aa: CSAAYVSGGLNNEQFF
v_call: TRBV7-9; d_call: TRBD2; clone_size: many; j_call: TRBJ2-1; cdr3_nt: TGTGCCAGCAGCTTCGGACTAGCGGGGTACAATGAGCAGTTCTTC; cdr3_aa: CASSFGLAGYNEQFF
v_call: TRBV24-1; d_call: .; clone_size: many; j_call: TRBJ1-2; cdr3_nt: TGTGCCACCAGTGATTTCGGCACAGAGTATGGCTACACCTTC; cdr3_aa: CATSDFGTEYGYTF
v_call: TRBV12-3/TRBV12-4; d_call: TRBD1; clone_size: many; j_call: TRBJ2-5; cdr3_nt: TGCGCCAGCAGCCTCAGGGGGCAAGAGACCCAGTACTTC; cdr3_aa: CASSLRGQETQYF
v_call: TRBV4-1; d_call: .; clone_size: many; j_call: TRBJ2-1; cdr3_nt: TGCGCCAGCAGCCAAGGGTGGGGGCAGCAGTTCTTC; cdr3_aa: CASSQGWGQQFF
v_call: TRBV12-3/TRBV12-4; d_call: .; clone_size: many; j_call: TRBJ2-2; cdr3_nt: TGTGCCAGCAGTTTACAGGCCGGGGAGCTGTTTTTT; cdr3_aa: CASSLQAGELFF
v_call: TRBV5-1; d_call: .; clone_size: once; j_call: TRBJ2-7; cdr3_nt: TGCGCCAGCAGCTTGGGGGTAAGCAGCTACTACGAGCAGTACTTC; cdr3_aa: CASSLGVSSYYEQYF
v_call: TRBV5-1; d_call: TRBD1; clone_size: few; j_call: TRBJ1-1; cdr3_nt: TGCGCCAGCCGGGACAGACCCTTCTCGAACACTGAAGCTTTCTTT; cdr3_aa: CASRDRPFSNTEAFF
v_call: TRBV7-8; d_call: TRBD2; clone_size: few; j_call: TRBJ2-7; cdr3_nt: TGTGCCAGCAGCTTATCTCCGGGAGGGCCGGAGCAGTACTTC; cdr3_aa: CASSLSPGGPEQYF
v_call: TRBV18; d_call: .; clone_size: .; j_call: TRBJ2-3; cdr3_nt: TGTGCCAGCTCACTGCACAGTCCAAGCACAGATACGCAGTATTTT; cdr3_aa: CASSLHSPSTDTQYF
v_call: TRBV6-5; d_call: .; clone_size: few; j_call: TRBJ2-3; cdr3_nt: TGTGCCAGCAGTTACAGGGACGGACGCACAGATACGCAGTATTTT; cdr3_aa: CASSYRDGRTDTQYF
v_call: TRBV5-1; d_call: TRBD1; clone_size: .; j_call: TRBJ2-7; cdr3_nt: TGCGCCAGCGGGTTCGAGGGGGCGTATTACGAGCAGTACTTC; cdr3_aa: CASGFEGAYYEQYF
v_call: TRBV6-1; d_call: .; clone_size: many; j_call: TRBJ2-2; cdr3_nt: TGTGCCAGCAGCCCCGTTTCGGGCACCGGGGAGCTGTTTTTT; cdr3_aa: CASSPVSGTGELFF
v_call: TRBV18; d_call: .; clone_size: .; j_call: TRBJ1-4; cdr3_nt: TGTGCCAGCTCACCCGACGGCTTTAATGAAAAACTGTTTTTT; cdr3_aa: CASSPDGFNEKLFF
v_call: TRBV25-1; d_call: TRBD1; clone_size: few; j_call: TRBJ2-7; cdr3_nt: TGTGCCAGCAGCCCACCGGGGACAGGGAACTACGAGCAGTACTTC; cdr3_aa: CASSPPGTGNYEQYF
v_call: TRBV7-2; d_call: TRBD1; clone_size: few; j_call: TRBJ2-5; cdr3_nt: TGTGCCAGCAACCGACCCCGGGACAGGGTCCAAGAGACCCAGTACTTC; cdr3_aa: CASNRPRDRVQETQYF
v_call: TRBV29-1; d_call: .; clone_size: many; j_call: TRBJ2-7; cdr3_nt: TGCAGCGTTGCGGGGGTCCCCTCCTACGAGCAGTACTTC; cdr3_aa: CSVAGVPSYEQYF
v_call: TRBV12-3/TRBV12-4; d_call: .; clone_size: many; j_call: TRBJ2-7; cdr3_nt: TGTGCCAGCAGTTCCCGGGACGGGCCCTACGAGCAGTACTTC; cdr3_aa: CASSSRDGPYEQYF
v_call: TRBV12-3/TRBV12-4; d_call: .; clone_size: .; j_call: TRBJ1-5; cdr3_nt: TGTGCCAGCATCCCCGACGGAGACAATCAGCCCCAGCATTTT; cdr3_aa: CASIPDGDNQPQHF
v_call: TRBV28; d_call: TRBD1; clone_size: .; j_call: TRBJ2-5; cdr3_nt: TGTGCCAGCAGGCCTATCGACAGGGGCCAAGAGACCCAGTACTTC; cdr3_aa: CASRPIDRGQETQYF
v_call: TRBV2; d_call: .; clone_size: many; j_call: TRBJ1-4; cdr3_nt: TGTGCCAGCAGTGGGAAACCTAAAGGATTACCCGTGGAAAAACTGTTTTTT; cdr3_aa: CASSGKPKGLPVEKLFF
v_call: TRBV2; d_call: TRBD1; clone_size: many; j_call: TRBJ2-7; cdr3_nt: TGTGCCAGCAGTCCCCCGACAGGGAAGCAGTACTTC; cdr3_aa: CASSPPTGKQYF
v_call: TRBV3-1; d_call: .; clone_size: few; j_call: TRBJ1-4; cdr3_nt: TGTGCCAGCAGCCAAGATGGGGGCAAGAAACTGTTTTTT; cdr3_aa: CASSQDGGKKLFF
v_call: TRBV29-1; d_call: .; clone_size: few; j_call: TRBJ2-3; cdr3_nt: TGCAGCGTTGAAGAAGGGCTTAAGGATACGCAGTATTTT; cdr3_aa: CSVEEGLKDTQYF
v_call: TRBV6-2/TRBV6-3; d_call: TRBD1; clone_size: .; j_call: TRBJ2-1; cdr3_nt: TGTGCCAGCGGGAGACAGGGATCACGCAATGAGCAGTTCTTC; cdr3_aa: CASGRQGSRNEQFF
v_call: TRBV3-1; d_call: TRBD2; clone_size: .; j_call: TRBJ2-7; cdr3_nt: TGTGCCAGCAGCCAAGAACTAGCGGGGGCCTACGAGCAGTACTTC; cdr3_aa: CASSQELAGAYEQYF
v_call: TRBV5-1; d_call: .; clone_size: .; j_call: TRBJ1-3; cdr3_nt: TGCGCCAGCAGCTTGGCCTTCGGGACCACTGGAAACACCATATATTTT; cdr3_aa: CASSLAFGTTGNTIYF